This T cell receptor beta chain came from a study of CD8+CD57+ T cells in acquired aplastic anemia (dated by TCRdb to between 2018 and 2020). Study-level background: On average, sorted CD4+ and CD8+ cells yielded 3.2 ug of extracted DNA, with a range of about 0.17 to 27.4 ug. For healthy donor samples, the average read count was about 10.8 million for CD4+ cells and 11 million to 13 million for CD8+ cells.

After removal of 5 bases from V and 2 bases from J, the junction retains 14 bases not matched to a gene. The germline V gene specifies ENHRY as CDR1 and SYGVKD as CDR2. There are 19 amino acids in the CDR3, from cysteine to phenylalanine inclusive. Only the CDR3 part of the read is kept: 57 bases, read in frame from the first base. TCR repertoires of sorted CD4+ and CD8+ blood T cells from severe aplastic anemia patients and healthy subjects were deep-sequenced in the study. Ficoll-Paque density gradient centrifugation was used to isolate peripheral blood mononuclear cells. Before DNA was extracted, CD4+ and CD8+ T cells were sorted using either FACS or magnetic beads. The paper's findings and limits, for the study overall: Patients and healthy controls showed no significant difference in CD8+ Simpson's diversity (P=0.060). Around 30 CD8+ CDR3 sequences were shared between patients and controls but appeared highly expressed in patients and within their immunodominant clones.

This clonotype has ten or more counts. Its antigen remains undetermined. No base-level quality is on record; no much larger clone is a single base apart. TCR beta VDJ combination and CDR3 sequence profiling used genomic DNA as the template. An Illumina HiSeq 2000 was used for TCR repertoire sequencing. As for how the authors treated the data: Repertoire assessment relied on Simpson's diversity index, CDR3 size and DJ length profiles, and TRBV/TRBJ rearrangement plots. The most abundant DNA sequence in the deep sequencing data was taken as the immunodominant clone. CDR3 amino acid sequences were checked for sharing between subjects and were compared against published repertoires and the VDJdb database. TCRdb redid the processing of the public reads, applying fastp at Q25 and MiXCR, and retained in-frame beta chains. Entries are consolidated by CDR3 protein sequence, retaining the most common genes and DNA. For this entry, the V and J calls and clone size follow TCRdb and not the study's own pipeline. This sample has some 120,000 distinct CDR3 sequences in its table, and more than 40% of those were observed once. Roughly 2.7% of the sample belongs to the ten largest clones.

Input material: sorted CD4+, CD8+, or CD8+CD57+ T cells (not recorded which) from PBMCs. The chain is made from TRBV10-3 and TRBJ2-3; 12 middle bases align to TRBD2. The sequence derives from a human donor in good health, serving as a control. The CDR3 reads as follows: CAISHGRGASGGATDTQYF. The sequence in DNA is TGTGCCATCAGTCATGGCAGGGGAGCTAGCGGGGGGGCCACAGATACGCAGTATTTT.